This TCR beta chain is drawn from a study of OX40 agonist ivuxolimab in advanced cancers. Study overall: Each patient was given ivuxolimab into a vein every 2 weeks, at 0.01 to 10 mg/kg. The study enrolled dose-escalation patients with hepatocellular carcinoma, melanoma, renal cell or head and neck cancer.

V shed 0 bases, J shed 6 bases, and the junction held 5 bases outside the gene matches. Germline V CDR1 and CDR2: ENHRY, SYGVKD. The CDR3 is made up of 15 amino acids. The table came from immunoSEQ multiplex PCR; TCRdb's copy has only in-frame clones and leaves some out. The table includes 75,000 to 100,000 clones, about 84% detected once. The sequencing here drew on CD4+ or CD8+ T cells sorted from blood, taken in a trial of the OX40 agonist ivuxolimab. The J gene is TRBJ2-1, the V gene TRBV10-3, with TRBD2 matching over 7 bases. The source is an adult with an advanced solid tumor such as melanoma, head and neck, liver or kidney cancer. CDR3 protein: CAISESKGGINEQFF. The CDR3 DNA reads TGTGCCATCAGTGAGTCGAAGGGAGGGATCAATGAGCAGTTCTTC.